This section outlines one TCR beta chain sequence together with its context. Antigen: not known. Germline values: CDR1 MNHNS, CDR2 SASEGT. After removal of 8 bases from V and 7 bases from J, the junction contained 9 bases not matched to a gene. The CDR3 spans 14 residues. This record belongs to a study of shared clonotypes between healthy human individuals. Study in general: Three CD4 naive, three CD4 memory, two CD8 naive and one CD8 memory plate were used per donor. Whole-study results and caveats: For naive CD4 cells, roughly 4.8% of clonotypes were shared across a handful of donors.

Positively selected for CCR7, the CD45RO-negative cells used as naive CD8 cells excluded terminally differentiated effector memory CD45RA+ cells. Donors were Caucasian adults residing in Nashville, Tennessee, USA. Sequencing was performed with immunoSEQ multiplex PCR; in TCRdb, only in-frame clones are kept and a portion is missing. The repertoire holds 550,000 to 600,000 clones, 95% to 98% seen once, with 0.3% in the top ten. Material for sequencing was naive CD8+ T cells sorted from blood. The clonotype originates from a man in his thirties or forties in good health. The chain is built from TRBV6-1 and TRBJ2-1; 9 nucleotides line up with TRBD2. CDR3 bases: TGTGCCAGCTTTCGCGGGAGGGCCAGGAATGAGCAGTTCTTC. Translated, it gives CASFRGRARNEQFF.